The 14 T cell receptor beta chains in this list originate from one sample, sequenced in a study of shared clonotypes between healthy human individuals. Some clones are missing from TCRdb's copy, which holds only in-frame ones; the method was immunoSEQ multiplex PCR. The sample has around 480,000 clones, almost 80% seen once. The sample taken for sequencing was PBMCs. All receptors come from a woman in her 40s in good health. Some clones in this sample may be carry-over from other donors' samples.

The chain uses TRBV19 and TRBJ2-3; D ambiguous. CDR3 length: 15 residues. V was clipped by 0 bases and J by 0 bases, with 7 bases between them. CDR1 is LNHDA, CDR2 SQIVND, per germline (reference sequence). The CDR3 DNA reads TGTGCCAGTAGTATAGATCCTACTAGCACAGATACGCAGTATTTT. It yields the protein CASSIDPTSTDTQYF.

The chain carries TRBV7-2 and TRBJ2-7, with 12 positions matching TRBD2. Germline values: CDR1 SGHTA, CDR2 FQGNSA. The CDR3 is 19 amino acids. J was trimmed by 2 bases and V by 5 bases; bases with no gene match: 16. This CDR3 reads CASSQGGSSGRAWAYEQYF. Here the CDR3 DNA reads TGTGCCAGCAGCCAGGGGGGGTCTAGCGGGAGGGCCTGGGCCTACGAGCAGTACTTC.

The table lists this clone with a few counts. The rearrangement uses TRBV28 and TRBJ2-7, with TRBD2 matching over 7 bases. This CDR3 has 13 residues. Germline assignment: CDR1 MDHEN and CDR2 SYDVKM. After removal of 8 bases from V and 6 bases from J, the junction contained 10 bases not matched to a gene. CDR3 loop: CASSSGVGSEQYF. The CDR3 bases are TGTGCCAGCTCTAGCGGAGTGGGCTCCGAGCAGTACTTC.

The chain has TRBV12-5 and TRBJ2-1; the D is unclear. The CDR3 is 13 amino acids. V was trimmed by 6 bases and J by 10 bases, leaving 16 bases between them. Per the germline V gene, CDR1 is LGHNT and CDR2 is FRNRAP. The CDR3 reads CASGIRPDLEQFF. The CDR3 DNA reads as TGTGCTAGTGGGATCCGACCAGACCTAGAGCAGTTCTTC.

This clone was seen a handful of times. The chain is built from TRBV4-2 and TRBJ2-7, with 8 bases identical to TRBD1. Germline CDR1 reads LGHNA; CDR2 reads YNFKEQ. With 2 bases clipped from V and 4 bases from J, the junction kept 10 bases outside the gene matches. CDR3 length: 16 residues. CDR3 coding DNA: TGTGCCAGCAGCCAAACCGTGGACAGGGCTGGGTACGAGCAGTACTTC. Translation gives CASSQTVDRAGYEQYF.

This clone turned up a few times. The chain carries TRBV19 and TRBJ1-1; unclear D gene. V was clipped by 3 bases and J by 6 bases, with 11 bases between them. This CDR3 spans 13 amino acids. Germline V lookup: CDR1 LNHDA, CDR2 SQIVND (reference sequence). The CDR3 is CASSISGISEAFF. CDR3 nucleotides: TGTGCCAGTAGTATTTCGGGGATTTCTGAAGCTTTCTTT.

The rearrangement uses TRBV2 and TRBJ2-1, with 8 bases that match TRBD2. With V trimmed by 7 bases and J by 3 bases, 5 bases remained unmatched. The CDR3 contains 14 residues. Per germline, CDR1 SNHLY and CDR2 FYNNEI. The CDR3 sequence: CASTFGRDYNEQFF. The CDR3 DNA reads TGTGCCAGCACCTTCGGGAGGGACTACAATGAGCAGTTCTTC.

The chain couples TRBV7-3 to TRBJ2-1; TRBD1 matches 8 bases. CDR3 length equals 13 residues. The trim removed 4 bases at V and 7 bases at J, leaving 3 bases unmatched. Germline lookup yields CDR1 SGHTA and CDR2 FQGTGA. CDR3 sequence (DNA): TGTGCCAGCAGCTCCGGGACAGGTAATGAGCAGTTCTTC. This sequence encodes CASSSGTGNEQFF.

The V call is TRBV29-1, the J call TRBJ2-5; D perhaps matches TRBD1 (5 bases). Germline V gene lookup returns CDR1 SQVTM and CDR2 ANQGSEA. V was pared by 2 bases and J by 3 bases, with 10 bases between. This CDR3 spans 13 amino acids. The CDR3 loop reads CSVEPRAKETQYF. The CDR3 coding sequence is TGCAGCGTTGAACCCAGGGCCAAAGAGACCCAGTACTTC.

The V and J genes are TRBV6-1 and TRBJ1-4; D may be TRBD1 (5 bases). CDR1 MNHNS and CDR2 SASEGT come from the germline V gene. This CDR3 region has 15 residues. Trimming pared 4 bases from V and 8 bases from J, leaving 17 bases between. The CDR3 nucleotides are TGTGCCAGCAGTGGACGGACAAGGTTGGGGGAAAAACTGTTTTTT. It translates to CASSGRTRLGEKLFF.

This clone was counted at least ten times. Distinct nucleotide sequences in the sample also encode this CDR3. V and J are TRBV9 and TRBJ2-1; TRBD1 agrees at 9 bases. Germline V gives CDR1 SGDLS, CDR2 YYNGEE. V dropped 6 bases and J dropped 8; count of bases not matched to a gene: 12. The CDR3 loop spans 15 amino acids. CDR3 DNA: TGTGCCAGCACCACCACGGGACAGGGTTATGATGAGCAGTTCTTC. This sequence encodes CASTTTGQGYDEQFF.

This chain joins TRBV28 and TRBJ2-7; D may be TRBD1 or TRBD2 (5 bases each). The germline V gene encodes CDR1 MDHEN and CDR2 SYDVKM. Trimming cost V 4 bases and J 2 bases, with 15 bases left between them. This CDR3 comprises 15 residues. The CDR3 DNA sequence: TGTGCCAGCAGTTCCTTCCGGGACGGGGCCTACGAGCAGTACTTC. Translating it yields CASSSFRDGAYEQYF.

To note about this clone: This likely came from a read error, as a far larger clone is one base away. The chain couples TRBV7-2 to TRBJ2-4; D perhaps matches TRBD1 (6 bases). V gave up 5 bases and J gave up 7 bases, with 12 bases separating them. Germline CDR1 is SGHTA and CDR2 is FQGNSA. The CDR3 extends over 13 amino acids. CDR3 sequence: CASSNDRFNIQYF. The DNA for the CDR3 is TGTGCCAGCAGCAACGACAGGTTCAACATTCAGTACTTC.

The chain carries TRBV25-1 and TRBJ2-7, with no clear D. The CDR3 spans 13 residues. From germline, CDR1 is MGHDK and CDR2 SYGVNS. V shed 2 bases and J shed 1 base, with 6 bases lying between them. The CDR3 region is CASSEGRSYEQYF. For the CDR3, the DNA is TGTGCCAGCAGTGAAGGCCGGTCCTACGAGCAGTACTTC.